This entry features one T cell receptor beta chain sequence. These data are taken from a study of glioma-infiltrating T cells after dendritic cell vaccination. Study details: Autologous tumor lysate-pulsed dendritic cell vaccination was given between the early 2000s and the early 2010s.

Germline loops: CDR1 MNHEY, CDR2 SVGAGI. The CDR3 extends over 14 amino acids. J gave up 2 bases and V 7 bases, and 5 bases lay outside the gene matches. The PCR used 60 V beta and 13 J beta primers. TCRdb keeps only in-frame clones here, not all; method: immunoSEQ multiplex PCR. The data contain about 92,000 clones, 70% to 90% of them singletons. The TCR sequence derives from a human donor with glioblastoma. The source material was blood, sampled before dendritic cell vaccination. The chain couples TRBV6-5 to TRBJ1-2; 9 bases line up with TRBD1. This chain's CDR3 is CASKPDRGNYGYTF. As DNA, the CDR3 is TGTGCCAGCAAACCGGACAGGGGAAACTATGGCTACACCTTC.